This is a list of T cell receptor beta chains from one sample in a study of blood T cell repertoires in COVID-19. Produced via immunoSEQ multiplex PCR; TCRdb's table is partial and in-frame only. The repertoire holds roughly 120,000 clones, with about 87% as singletons. Sequenced sample: peripheral blood. Receptors were obtained from a human donor in a cohort sampled during active COVID-19. The CDR3 runs from the conserved cysteine through the conserved F or W. D genes are given only for firm matches. Only some rows state a clone size, as once, few, many or a class for expanded clones.

CDR3aa: CASFPPGQGAYEQYF
CDR3nt: TGTGCCAGCTTCCCCCCGGGACAGGGGGCCTACGAGCAGTACTTC
abundance: once
d_gene: TRBD1
v_gene: TRBV28
j_gene: TRBJ2-7

CDR3aa: CASSEVTRMGAFF
CDR3nt: TGTGCCAGCAGTGAAGTTACTAGAATGGGGGCTTTCTTT
abundance: many
d_gene: NA
v_gene: TRBV6-1
j_gene: TRBJ1-1

CDR3aa: CASSQDKGFGKLFF
CDR3nt: TGCGCCAGCAGCCAAGATAAGGGGTTTGGAAAACTGTTTTTT
abundance: NA
d_gene: NA
v_gene: TRBV4-3
j_gene: TRBJ1-4

CDR3aa: CASTSYAGNIYEQYF
CDR3nt: TGTGCCAGCACCTCCTATGCGGGAAACATCTACGAGCAGTACTTC
abundance: NA
d_gene: NA
v_gene: TRBV28
j_gene: TRBJ2-7

CDR3aa: CASSIRVFTEAFF
CDR3nt: TGTGCCAGTAGTATCCGGGTTTTCACTGAAGCTTTCTTT
abundance: NA
d_gene: NA
v_gene: TRBV19
j_gene: TRBJ1-1

CDR3aa: CAISDPSGGNYNEQFF
CDR3nt: TGTGCCATCAGTGACCCTAGCGGGGGTAATTACAATGAGCAGTTCTTC
abundance: NA
d_gene: TRBD2
v_gene: TRBV10-3
j_gene: TRBJ2-1

CDR3aa: CASSLARASGRLADTQYF
CDR3nt: TGTGCCAGCAGCTTAGCGCGGGCTAGCGGGAGGTTAGCAGATACGCAGTATTTT
abundance: once
d_gene: TRBD2
v_gene: TRBV11-1
j_gene: TRBJ2-3

CDR3aa: CASSRGDSTEAFF
CDR3nt: TGTGCCAGCAGCCGAGGCGATAGCACTGAAGCTTTCTTT
abundance: NA
d_gene: NA
v_gene: TRBV5-5
j_gene: TRBJ1-1

CDR3aa: CATSRERGSQFF
CDR3nt: TGTGCCACCAGCAGAGAACGGGGAAGCCAGTTCTTC
abundance: NA
d_gene: NA
v_gene: TRBV15
j_gene: TRBJ2-1

CDR3aa: CASSHPPGLGGTEAFF
CDR3nt: TGTGCCAGCAGCCACCCGCCGGGACTGGGGGGAACTGAAGCTTTCTTT
abundance: NA
d_gene: NA
v_gene: TRBV4-2
j_gene: TRBJ1-1

CDR3aa: CASSEAKGGEGQPQHF
CDR3nt: TGTGCCAGCAGTGAAGCGAAAGGGGGAGAAGGCCAGCCCCAGCATTTT
abundance: once
d_gene: NA
v_gene: TRBV2
j_gene: TRBJ1-5

CDR3aa: CASSGDRGTGELFF
CDR3nt: TGCGCCAGCAGTGGGGACAGAGGCACCGGGGAGCTGTTTTTT
abundance: NA
d_gene: TRBD1
v_gene: TRBV10-2
j_gene: TRBJ2-2

CDR3aa: CASSLVGTGVYNEQFF
CDR3nt: TGCGCCAGCAGCTTGGTAGGGACGGGGGTCTACAATGAGCAGTTCTTC
abundance: NA
d_gene: NA
v_gene: TRBV5-1
j_gene: TRBJ2-1

CDR3aa: CASSLGQGYTQETQYF
CDR3nt: TGCGCCAGCAGCTTGGGACAGGGGTATACCCAAGAGACCCAGTACTTC
abundance: NA
d_gene: TRBD1
v_gene: TRBV5-1
j_gene: TRBJ2-5

CDR3aa: CASRQGISTYEQYF
CDR3nt: TGCGCCAGCCGGCAGGGGATATCAACCTACGAGCAGTACTTC
abundance: once
d_gene: NA
v_gene: TRBV4-3
j_gene: TRBJ2-7

CDR3aa: CASSLSMARGYSTGGLTDTQYF
CDR3nt: TGTGCCAGCAGTTTATCGATGGCGAGGGGGTACTCGACAGGGGGTCTCACAGATACGCAGTATTTT
abundance: NA
d_gene: TRBD1
v_gene: TRBV27
j_gene: TRBJ2-3

CDR3aa: CATQNSISYEQYF
CDR3nt: TGTGCCACACAAAATTCGATCTCCTACGAGCAGTACTTC
abundance: NA
d_gene: NA
v_gene: TRBV6-6
j_gene: TRBJ2-7

CDR3aa: CASSLRGLEAFF
CDR3nt: TGCGCCAGCAGCCTACGAGGGTTGGAAGCTTTCTTT
abundance: few
d_gene: NA
v_gene: TRBV5-1
j_gene: TRBJ1-1

CDR3aa: CATQREGVQETQYF
CDR3nt: TGTGCCACCCAAAGGGAGGGGGTCCAAGAGACCCAGTACTTC
abundance: NA
d_gene: NA
v_gene: TRBV24-1
j_gene: TRBJ2-5

CDR3aa: CASRPDTKGPEEKLFF
CDR3nt: TGTGCCAGCAGGCCCGATACCAAAGGCCCGGAGGAAAAACTGTTTTTT
abundance: few
d_gene: NA
v_gene: TRBV27
j_gene: TRBJ1-4

CDR3aa: CASSLGLAGVYEQFF
CDR3nt: TGCGCCAGCAGCCTGGGACTAGCGGGAGTGTATGAGCAGTTCTTC
abundance: NA
d_gene: TRBD2
v_gene: TRBV4-3
j_gene: TRBJ2-1

CDR3aa: CASSERTGYTEAFF
CDR3nt: TGTGCCAGCAGCGAACGGACAGGATACACTGAAGCTTTCTTT
abundance: NA
d_gene: TRBD1
v_gene: TRBV7-8
j_gene: TRBJ1-1

CDR3aa: CASSKTRGGRRFFGQHQPQHF
CDR3nt: TGTGCCAGCAGTAAGACTCGGGGGGGGCGAAGGTTTTTCGGGCAACATCAGCCCCAGCATTTT
abundance: NA
d_gene: NA
v_gene: TRBV28
j_gene: TRBJ1-5

CDR3aa: CSVGTGGVQETQYF
CDR3nt: TGCAGCGTTGGGACAGGGGGGGTACAAGAGACCCAGTACTTC
abundance: NA
d_gene: TRBD1
v_gene: TRBV29-1
j_gene: TRBJ2-5

CDR3aa: CASSLVTVEKLFF
CDR3nt: TGTGCCAGCAGCTTAGTCACAGTTGAAAAACTGTTTTTT
abundance: NA
d_gene: NA
v_gene: TRBV7-8
j_gene: TRBJ1-4

CDR3aa: CASSSRGDSTDTQYF
CDR3nt: TGTGCCAGCAGTTCCCGCGGGGATTCTACAGATACGCAGTATTTT
abundance: NA
d_gene: NA
v_gene: TRBV7-3
j_gene: TRBJ2-3

CDR3aa: CASSTPTGVVHEQYF
CDR3nt: TGTGCCAGCAGTACGCCCACAGGGGTTGTCCACGAGCAGTACTTC
abundance: NA
d_gene: TRBD1
v_gene: TRBV28
j_gene: TRBJ2-7

CDR3aa: CASSSRSGGGETQYF
CDR3nt: TGTGCCAGCAGTAGTAGGTCAGGGGGCGGCGAGACCCAGTACTTC
abundance: NA
d_gene: TRBD1
v_gene: TRBV2
j_gene: TRBJ2-5

CDR3aa: CASSIQRTAYGYTF
CDR3nt: TGTGCCAGCAGCATCCAGCGGACGGCCTATGGCTACACCTTC
abundance: NA
d_gene: NA
v_gene: TRBV5-6
j_gene: TRBJ1-2

CDR3aa: CASRGQRLNGYTF
CDR3nt: TGTGCCAGCAGGGGACAGAGACTGAATGGCTACACCTTC
abundance: once
d_gene: TRBD1
v_gene: TRBV2
j_gene: TRBJ1-2

CDR3aa: CASRVGKTSGNTIYF
CDR3nt: TGTGCCAGTAGGGTGGGCAAAACCTCTGGAAACACCATATATTTT
abundance: NA
d_gene: NA
v_gene: TRBV19
j_gene: TRBJ1-3

CDR3aa: CASSQTGFNEKLFF
CDR3nt: TGTGCCAGCAGCCAAACAGGGTTTAATGAAAAACTGTTTTTT
abundance: NA
d_gene: NA
v_gene: TRBV4-2
j_gene: TRBJ1-4

CDR3aa: CASSERGTSFYEQYF
CDR3nt: TGTGCCAGCAGCGAGAGAGGGACTAGCTTCTACGAGCAGTACTTC
abundance: NA
d_gene: TRBD2
v_gene: TRBV7-9
j_gene: TRBJ2-7

CDR3aa: CASSVSATGQGNRETQYF
CDR3nt: TGTGCCAGCAGCGTTTCTGCGACGGGACAGGGGAACCGCGAGACCCAGTACTTC
abundance: NA
d_gene: TRBD1
v_gene: TRBV9
j_gene: TRBJ2-5

CDR3aa: CASSLRQNSYEQYF
CDR3nt: TGTGCCAGTAGTCTGCGACAAAACTCCTACGAGCAGTACTTC
abundance: NA
d_gene: NA
v_gene: TRBV19
j_gene: TRBJ2-7

CDR3aa: CATNGGDTYGYTF
CDR3nt: TGTGCCACCAATGGCGGGGATACATATGGCTACACCTTC
abundance: NA
d_gene: NA
v_gene: TRBV24-1
j_gene: TRBJ1-2

CDR3aa: CASSLRQENTEAFF
CDR3nt: TGTGCCAGCAGCTTAAGACAGGAGAACACTGAAGCTTTCTTT
abundance: NA
d_gene: NA
v_gene: TRBV7-2
j_gene: TRBJ1-1

CDR3aa: CASGPAGPNTEAFF
CDR3nt: TGTGCCAGTGGACCCGCAGGGCCGAACACTGAAGCTTTCTTT
abundance: NA
d_gene: NA
v_gene: TRBV19
j_gene: TRBJ1-1

CDR3aa: CASSLSSGQGAHEQYF
CDR3nt: TGTGCCAGCAGTTTATCGTCGGGACAGGGGGCCCACGAGCAGTACTTC
abundance: NA
d_gene: TRBD1
v_gene: TRBV27
j_gene: TRBJ2-7

CDR3aa: CASSLGGGIGETQYF
CDR3nt: TGTGCCAGCAGCTTAGGCGGCGGGATAGGGGAGACCCAGTACTTC
abundance: NA
d_gene: NA
v_gene: TRBV11-2
j_gene: TRBJ2-5

CDR3aa: CAISDSRGHEKLFF
CDR3nt: TGTGCCATCAGTGATTCCAGGGGTCATGAAAAACTGTTTTTT
abundance: once
d_gene: NA
v_gene: TRBV10-3
j_gene: TRBJ1-4

CDR3aa: CASRAGNSPLHF
CDR3nt: TGTGCCAGCAGGGCGGGAAATTCACCCCTCCACTTT
abundance: NA
d_gene: NA
v_gene: TRBV12-3/TRBV12-4
j_gene: TRBJ1-6

CDR3aa: CASSLDPTGGVEAFF
CDR3nt: TGCGCCAGCAGCTTGGACCCGACAGGGGGAGTTGAAGCTTTCTTT
abundance: NA
d_gene: TRBD1
v_gene: TRBV5-1
j_gene: TRBJ1-1

CDR3aa: CASSYQRSTGGIQYF
CDR3nt: TGTGCCAGCAGCTACCAAAGGTCGACCGGGGGCATTCAGTACTTC
abundance: once
d_gene: NA
v_gene: TRBV5-6
j_gene: TRBJ2-4

CDR3aa: CASSEYLGVGLAGETQYF
CDR3nt: TGTGCCAGCAGTGAATATTTAGGAGTGGGACTAGCGGGAGAGACCCAGTACTTC
abundance: NA
d_gene: TRBD2
v_gene: TRBV25-1
j_gene: TRBJ2-5

CDR3aa: CASSLPTGGRGNTEAFF
CDR3nt: TGTGCCAGCAGCTTACCTACAGGGGGCCGAGGGAACACTGAAGCTTTCTTT
abundance: NA
d_gene: TRBD1
v_gene: TRBV7-9
j_gene: TRBJ1-1

CDR3aa: CASRARGDSKNIQYF
CDR3nt: TGTGCCAGCAGGGCCCGAGGGGACAGCAAAAACATTCAGTACTTC
abundance: NA
d_gene: TRBD1
v_gene: TRBV2
j_gene: TRBJ2-4

CDR3aa: CASSLPTSGRGSGELFF
CDR3nt: TGTGCCAGCAGCCTCCCCACTAGCGGGAGAGGGAGCGGGGAGCTGTTTTTT
abundance: NA
d_gene: TRBD2
v_gene: TRBV6-2/TRBV6-3
j_gene: TRBJ2-2